Shown below are 18 T cell receptor beta chains from a single sample sequenced in a study of shared clonotypes between healthy human individuals. Some clones are missing from TCRdb's copy, which holds only in-frame ones; the method was immunoSEQ multiplex PCR. The data hold hundreds of thousands of clones, with roughly 78% observed a single time. Material: memory CD4+ T cells sorted from blood. Subset described: CD45RA-negative fraction. The receptors were sampled from a woman aged 30 to 39 in good health.

The chain links TRBV28 to TRBJ2-1, with TRBD1 identical over 7 bases. Germline CDR1 reads MDHEN; CDR2 reads SYDVKM. This CDR3 region has 16 residues. J was trimmed by 7 bases and V by 5 bases; bases with no gene match: 14. CDR3: CASSEDPGQLGNEQFF. CDR3 nucleotide sequence: TGTGCCAGCAGTGAAGATCCGGGACAGCTCGGAAATGAGCAGTTCTTC.

The chain is built from TRBV28 and TRBJ2-2; 11 bases match TRBD2. The CDR3 consists of 14 residues. The V segment lost 5 bases and the J segment 9 bases; nucleotides outside the gene matches: 5. Looked up from germline, CDR1 is MDHEN and CDR2 is SYDVKM. DNA of the CDR3: TGTGCCAGCAGTGGGACTAGCGGAGTGAGGGAGCTGTTTTTT. Residues: CASSGTSGVRELFF. Variable domain in full (rest from reference TRBV28 and TRBJ2-2): DVKVTQSSRYLVKRTGEKVFLECVQDMDHENMFWYRQDPGLGLRLIYFSYDVKMKEKGDIPEGYSVSREKKERFSLILESASTNQTSMYLCASSGTSGVRELFFGEGSRLTVL.

This chain uses TRBV20-1 with TRBJ2-5; no reliable D call. Trimming took off 2 bases at V and 5 bases at J, with 6 bases between the two ends. Germline values: CDR1 DFQATT, CDR2 SNEGSKA (reference sequence). This CDR3 has 11 amino acids. The CDR3, as DNA: TGCAGTGCTAGACCCCTGGAGACCCAGTACTTC. Amino acids: CSARPLETQYF.

This chain uses TRBV19 with TRBJ2-7; TRBD2 matches 9 bases. J gave up 2 bases and V 9 bases, and 14 bases lay outside the gene matches. The CDR3 loop spans 16 amino acids. CDR1 is LNHDA, CDR2 SQIVND, per germline (reference sequence). The CDR3 region is CASRRGIAGGPYEQYF. In DNA, the CDR3 is TGTGCCAGCCGCCGCGGGATCGCGGGAGGGCCCTACGAGCAGTACTTC. Using reference TRBV19 and TRBJ2-7 for the parts outside the CDR3, the full variable domain is DGGITQSPKYLFRKEGQNVTLSCEQNLNHDAMYWYRQDPGQGLRLIYYSQIVNDFQKGDIAEGYSVSREKKESFPLTVTSAQKNPTAFYLCASRRGIAGGPYEQYFGPGTRLTVT.

The chain links TRBV7-2 to TRBJ1-1, with D possibly being TRBD1 (5 bases). CDR1 and CDR2 from the germline V gene are SGHTA and FQGNSA. The ends were cut back, 1 base at V and 3 bases at J, with 9 bases in the middle. This CDR3 is 14 amino acids long. The CDR3 bases are TGTGCCAGCAGCTTAGGGGGCAGCCACACTGAAGCTTTCTTT. As protein: CASSLGGSHTEAFF. The whole variable domain, filled in from reference TRBV7-2 and TRBJ1-1, reads GAGVSQSPSNKVTEKGKDVELRCDPISGHTALYWYRQSLGQGLEFLIYFQGNSAPDKSGLPSDRFSAERTGGSVSTLTIQRTQQEDSAVYLCASSLGGSHTEAFFGQGTRLTVV.

This clone was counted between two and nine times. The chain combines TRBV4-2 with TRBJ2-3, with 7 bases matching TRBD2. After removal of 1 base from V and 0 bases from J, the junction contained 7 bases not matched to a gene. Germline CDR1 reads LGHNA; CDR2 reads YNFKEQ. The CDR3 spans 17 residues. The CDR3 here is CASSQVSSGYSTDTQYF. The CDR3 DNA sequence: TGTGCCAGCAGCCAAGTCTCTAGCGGATATAGCACAGATACGCAGTATTTT.

The chain is built from TRBV7-2 and TRBJ2-7; D is unclear. CDR1 and CDR2 (germline): SGHTA, FQGNSA. The CDR3 runs 15 residues. Trimming took 5 bases from V and 3 from J, leaving 17 bases between them. CDR3 bases: TGTGCCAGCAGCCCGGGCCAAGTCGGGTTCTACGAGCAGTACTTC. It is translated as CASSPGQVGFYEQYF. The whole variable domain, filled in from reference TRBV7-2 and TRBJ2-7, reads GAGVSQSPSNKVTEKGKDVELRCDPISGHTALYWYRQSLGQGLEFLIYFQGNSAPDKSGLPSDRFSAERTGGSVSTLTIQRTQQEDSAVYLCASSPGQVGFYEQYFGPGTRLTVT.

This rearrangement joins TRBV5-4 to TRBJ1-1; TRBD1 might be the D (6 bases). The V end was cut by 6 bases, the J end by 1 base, with 19 bases between. Germline assignment: CDR1 SGHNT and CDR2 YYREEE (reference sequence). CDR3 length equals 16 residues. CDR3 in amino acids: CASTTIRGGGNTEAFF. The CDR3 nucleotides are TGTGCCAGCACGACTATCAGGGGTGGAGGGAACACTGAAGCTTTCTTT.

This rearrangement joins TRBV7-6 to TRBJ2-7, with D possibly called TRBD1 or TRBD2 (5 bases each). The V end lost 0 bases, the J end lost 5 bases, and 8 bases lay between the germline ends. The germline CDR1 and CDR2 sequences are SGHVS and FNYEAQ. CDR3 length: 13 amino acids. CDR3 in DNA: TGTGCCAGCAGCTTAGCGACGGGACACGAGCAGTACTTC. This sequence encodes CASSLATGHEQYF.

V gene TRBV21-1 combines with J gene TRBJ2-5. TRBV21-1 is an annotated pseudogene. There are 17 residues in the CDR3. CDR3 amino acids: CASSKRWWGIVQETQYF. The CDR3 nucleotides are TGTGCCAGCAGCAAAAGGTGGTGGGGGATAGTACAAGAGACCCAGTACTTC.

The V gene is TRBV6-1, the J gene TRBJ1-2; the D is unclear. Germline CDR1 MNHNS, CDR2 SASEGT. V dropped 6 bases and J dropped 0 bases, with 5 bases sitting between them. The CDR3 extends over 12 amino acids. CDR3 loop: CASRLSNYGYTF. CDR3 DNA sequence: TGTGCCAGCAGGCTATCTAACTATGGCTACACCTTC.

The rearrangement uses TRBV25-1 and TRBJ2-5; TRBD1 matches 8 bases. The junction had 13 bases not matched to a gene; V was cut back by 3 bases and J by 1 base. The CDR3 sequence is 18 residues long. The germline V gene has CDR1 MGHDK and CDR2 SYGVNS. This CDR3 is CASSDQPPDRVGQETQYF. The CDR3 region has the DNA TGTGCCAGCAGTGACCAACCTCCGGACAGGGTGGGCCAAGAGACCCAGTACTTC.

V is TRBV4-2 and J is TRBJ2-7; the D gene is possibly TRBD2 (6 bases). The germline V and J ends were trimmed by 1 base and 2 bases, with 12 bases remaining between them. The CDR3 is 15 residues long. Per the germline V gene, CDR1 is LGHNA and CDR2 is YNFKEQ. Here the CDR3 DNA reads TGTGCCAGCAGCCAAGTGGAAGGAGGGACCTACGAGCAGTACTTC. Translating it yields CASSQVEGGTYEQYF.

V is TRBV10-3 and J is TRBJ2-3; D might be TRBD1 or TRBD2, each matching 5 bases. Germline V lookup: CDR1 ENHRY, CDR2 SYGVKD. The V gene lost 8 bases and the J gene lost 3 bases, with 15 bases spanning the gap. CDR3 length equals 14 residues. The CDR3 spells CAIGRASRTDTQYF. CDR3 in DNA: TGTGCCATCGGCAGGGCTAGCAGAACAGATACGCAGTATTTT.

This clone was observed once. This sequence joins TRBV7-2 and TRBJ2-3; D is ambiguous. The CDR3 covers 15 residues. Trimming left V 5 bases short and J 4 bases short, with 16 bases between. Germline V gene lookup returns CDR1 SGHTA and CDR2 FQGNSA. CDR3 sequence: CASSQIVVVPDTQYF. The CDR3 nucleotides read TGTGCCAGCAGCCAGATAGTGGTTGTTCCAGATACGCAGTATTTT.

The chain is built from TRBV5-1 and TRBJ1-3, with D unresolved. V lost 2 bases to trimming and J lost 0 bases, with 9 bases between them. In germline, CDR1 is SGHRS, CDR2 YFSETQ. The CDR3 is 15 residues long. CDR3 sequence reads: CASSFQDPSGNTIYF. CDR3 nucleotide sequence: TGCGCCAGCAGCTTCCAAGACCCCTCTGGAAACACCATATATTTT. The full variable domain, rest sourced from reference TRBV5-1 and TRBJ1-3, is KAGVTQTPRYLIKTRGQQVTLSCSPISGHRSVSWYQQTPGQGLQFLFEYFSETQRNKGNFPGRFSGRQFSNSRSEMNVSTLELGDSALYLCASSFQDPSGNTIYFGEGSWLTVV.

The chain has TRBV30 and TRBJ1-2; unclear D gene. Germline V gene sequence: CDR1 GTSNPN, CDR2 SVGIG (reference sequence). Trimming removed 6 bases from V and 4 bases from J, with 9 bases in between. This CDR3 region has 11 residues. As DNA, the CDR3 is TGTGCCTGTGAGGTCGTCTATGGCTACACCTTC. Translating it yields CACEVVYGYTF.

This chain connects TRBV15 to TRBJ1-2; D gene unclear. Germline CDR1 LNHNV, CDR2 YYDKDF (reference sequence). V was trimmed by 8 bases and J by 5 bases, leaving 6 bases between them. The CDR3 has 10 residues. In DNA form, the CDR3 reads TGTGCCACCGTCCTTTATGGCTACACCTTC. Translation gives CATVLYGYTF. The whole variable domain, remainder taken from reference TRBV15 and TRBJ1-2, is DAMVIQNPRYQVTQFGKPVTLSCSQTLNHNVMYWYQQKSSQAPKLLFHYYDKDFNNEADTPDNFQSRRPNTSFCFLDIRSPGLGDTAMYLCATVLYGYTFGSGTRLTVV.